This T cell receptor beta chain was sequenced in a study of T-cell reconstitution after alpha-beta-depleted transplantation in children. Points from the study as a whole: Several hundred graft clones that had expanded were reportedly the source of alpha-beta T cells about two months after transplant. Fresh T-cell production supplied most of the T-cell counts and diversity seen one year after transplant.

To note about this clonotype: Its target is unknown.

Unique molecular identifiers featured in how the TCRbeta library was prepared. TCRdb ran MiXCR on the PCR reads and lists one entry per CDR3 protein. In the table there are around 270,000 distinct CDR3 sequences, less than 9.5% of which are singletons. The CDR3 length is 14 residues. V was clipped by 5 bases and J by 3 bases; unmatched bases: 3. Material: peripheral blood, obtained 360 days after TCRalphabeta/CD19-depleted stem cell transplant. This TCR was sampled from a female patient aged 2-9 years who had a stem cell transplant for Fanconi anemia, so the T cells may come from the graft donor. The gene calls are TRBV12-3 or TRBV12-4 and TRBJ1-5; 8 nucleotides line up with TRBD1. CDR3 nucleotides: TGTGCCAGCAGTGTGACAGGGGACAATCAGCCCCAGCATTTT. Translation: CASSVTGDNQPQHF.